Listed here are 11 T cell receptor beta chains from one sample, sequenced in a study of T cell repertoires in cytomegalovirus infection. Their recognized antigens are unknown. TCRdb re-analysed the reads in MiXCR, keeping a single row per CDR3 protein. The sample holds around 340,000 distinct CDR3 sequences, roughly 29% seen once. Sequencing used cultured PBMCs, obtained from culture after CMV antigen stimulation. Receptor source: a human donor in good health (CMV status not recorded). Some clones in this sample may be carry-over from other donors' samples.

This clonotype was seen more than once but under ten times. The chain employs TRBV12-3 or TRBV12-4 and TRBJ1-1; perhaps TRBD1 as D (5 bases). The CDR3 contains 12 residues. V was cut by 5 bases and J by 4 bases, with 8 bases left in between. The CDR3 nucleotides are TGTGCCAGCAGTCCAGGGCGCACTGAAGCTTTCTTT. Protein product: CASSPGRTEAFF.

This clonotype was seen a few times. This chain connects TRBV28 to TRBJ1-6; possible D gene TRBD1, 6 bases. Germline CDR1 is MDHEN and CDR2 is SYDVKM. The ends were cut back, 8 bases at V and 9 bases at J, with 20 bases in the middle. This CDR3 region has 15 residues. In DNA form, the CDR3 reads TGTGCCAGCGTTTGGGGGGGGCAGAGAAGTTCACCCCTCCACTTT. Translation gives CASVWGGQRSSPLHF. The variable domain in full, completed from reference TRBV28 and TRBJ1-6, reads DVKVTQSSRYLVKRTGEKVFLECVQDMDHENMFWYRQDPGLGLRLIYFSYDVKMKEKGDIPEGYSVSREKKERFSLILESASTNQTSMYLCASVWGGQRSSPLHFGNGTRLTVT.

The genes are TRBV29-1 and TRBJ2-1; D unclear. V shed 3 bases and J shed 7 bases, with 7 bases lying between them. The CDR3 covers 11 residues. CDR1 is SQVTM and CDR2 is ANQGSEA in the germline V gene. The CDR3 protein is CSVDTVNEQFF. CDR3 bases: TGCAGCGTTGATACTGTGAATGAGCAGTTCTTC.

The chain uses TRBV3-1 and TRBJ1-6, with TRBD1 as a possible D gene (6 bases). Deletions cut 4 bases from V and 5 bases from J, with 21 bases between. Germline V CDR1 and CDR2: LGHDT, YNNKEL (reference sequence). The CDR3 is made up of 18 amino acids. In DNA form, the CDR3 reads TGTGCCAGCAGCCGAGGAGGGGGGGGCCCGGTCCATAATTCACCCCTCCACTTT. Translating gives CASSRGGGGPVHNSPLHF.

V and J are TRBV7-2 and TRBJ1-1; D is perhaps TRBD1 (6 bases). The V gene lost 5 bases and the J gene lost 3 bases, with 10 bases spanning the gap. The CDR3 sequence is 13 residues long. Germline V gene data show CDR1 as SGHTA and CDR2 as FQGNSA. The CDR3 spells CASSVHRDTEAFF. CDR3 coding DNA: TGTGCCAGCAGCGTCCACAGGGACACTGAAGCTTTCTTT.

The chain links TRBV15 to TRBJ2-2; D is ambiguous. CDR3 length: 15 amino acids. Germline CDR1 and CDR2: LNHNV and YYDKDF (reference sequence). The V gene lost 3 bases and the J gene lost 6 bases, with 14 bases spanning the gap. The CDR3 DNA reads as TGTGCCACCAGCAGTGGACGACTTATCTCCGGGGAGCTGTTTTTT. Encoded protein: CATSSGRLISGELFF.

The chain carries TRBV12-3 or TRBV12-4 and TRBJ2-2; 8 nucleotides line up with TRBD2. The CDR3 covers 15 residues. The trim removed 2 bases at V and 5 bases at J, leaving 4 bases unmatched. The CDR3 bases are TGTGCCAGCAGTTTAACTTCTAGCGGGACCGGGGAGCTGTTTTTT. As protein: CASSLTSSGTGELFF.

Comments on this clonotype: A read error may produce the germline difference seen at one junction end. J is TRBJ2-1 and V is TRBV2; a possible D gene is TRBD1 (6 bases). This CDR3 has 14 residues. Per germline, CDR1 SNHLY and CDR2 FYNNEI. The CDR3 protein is CASREDTGYNEQFF. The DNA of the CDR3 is TGTGCCAGCAGAGAAGACACAGGGTACAATGAGCAGTTCTTC. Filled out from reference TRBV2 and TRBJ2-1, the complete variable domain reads EPEVTQTPSHQVTQMGQEVILRCVPISNHLYFYWYRQILGQKVEFLVSFYNNEISEKSEIFDDQFSVERPDGSNFTLKIRSTKLEDSAMYFCASREDTGYNEQFFGPGTRLTVL.

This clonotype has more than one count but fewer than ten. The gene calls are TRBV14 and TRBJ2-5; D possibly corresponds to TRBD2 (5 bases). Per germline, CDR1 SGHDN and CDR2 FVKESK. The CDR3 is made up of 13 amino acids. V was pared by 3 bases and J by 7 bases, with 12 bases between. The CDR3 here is CASSQSSEGTQYF. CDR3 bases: TGTGCCAGCAGCCAGAGTAGCGAAGGGACCCAGTACTTC. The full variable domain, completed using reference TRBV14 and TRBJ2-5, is EAGVTQFPSHSVIEKGQTVTLRCDPISGHDNLYWYRRVMGKEIKFLLHFVKESKQDESGMPNNRFLAERTGGTYSTLKVQPAELEDSGVYFCASSQSSEGTQYFGPGTRLLVL.

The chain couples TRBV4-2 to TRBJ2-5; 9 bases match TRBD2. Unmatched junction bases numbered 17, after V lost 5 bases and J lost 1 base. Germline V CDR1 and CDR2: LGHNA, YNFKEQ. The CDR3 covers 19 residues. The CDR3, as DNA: TGTGCCAGCAGCACCTATAAATCTAGCGGGAACACGGCCCAAGAGACCCAGTACTTC. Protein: CASSTYKSSGNTAQETQYF.

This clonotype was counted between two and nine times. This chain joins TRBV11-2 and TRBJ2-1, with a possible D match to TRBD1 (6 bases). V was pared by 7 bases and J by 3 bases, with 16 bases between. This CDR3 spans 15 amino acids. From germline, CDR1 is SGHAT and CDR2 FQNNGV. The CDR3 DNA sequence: TGTGCCAGCATTCTTTCCGGGACACTCTACAATGAGCAGTTCTTC. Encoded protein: CASILSGTLYNEQFF.